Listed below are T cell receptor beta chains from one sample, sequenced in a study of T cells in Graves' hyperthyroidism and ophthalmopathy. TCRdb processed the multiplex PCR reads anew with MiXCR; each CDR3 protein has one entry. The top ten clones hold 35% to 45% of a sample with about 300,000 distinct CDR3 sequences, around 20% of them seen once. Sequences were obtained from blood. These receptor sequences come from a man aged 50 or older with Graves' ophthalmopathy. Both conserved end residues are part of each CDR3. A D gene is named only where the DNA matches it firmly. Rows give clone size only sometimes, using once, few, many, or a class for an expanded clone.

CDR3 DNA: TGTGCCAGCAGCATCCGGGACACCACAACCGGGGAGCTGTTTTTT
CDR3 protein: CASSIRDTTTGELFF
V gene: TRBV11-2
J gene: TRBJ2-2
clone size: few
D gene: -

CDR3 DNA: TGCGCCAGCAGCTTGGACGTATCTAGCACAGATACGCAGTATTTT
CDR3 protein: CASSLDVSSTDTQYF
V gene: TRBV5-1
J gene: TRBJ2-3
clone size: many
D gene: -

CDR3 DNA: TGTGCCACCAGTGCCGGGGGGGCTGGAGATACGCAGTATTTT
CDR3 protein: CATSAGGAGDTQYF
V gene: TRBV24-1
J gene: TRBJ2-3
clone size: few
D gene: TRBD2

CDR3 DNA: TGTGCCACCAGTGAATTCGGGACACAGTACCAAGAGACCCAGTACTTC
CDR3 protein: CATSEFGTQYQETQYF
V gene: TRBV24-1
J gene: TRBJ2-5
clone size: -
D gene: -

CDR3 DNA: TGTGCCACCAGTGATTTTGGAGGGGGCACAGATACGCAGTATTTT
CDR3 protein: CATSDFGGGTDTQYF
V gene: TRBV24-1
J gene: TRBJ2-3
clone size: few
D gene: -

CDR3 DNA: TGTGCCAGCAGCCGAGACAGGGGGCGGCGAGAGACCCAGTACTTC
CDR3 protein: CASSRDRGRRETQYF
V gene: TRBV11-2
J gene: TRBJ2-5
clone size: many
D gene: TRBD1

CDR3 DNA: TGTGCCAGCAACCGACAGGGAGACACTGAAGCTTTCTTT
CDR3 protein: CASNRQGDTEAFF
V gene: TRBV7-8
J gene: TRBJ1-1
clone size: once
D gene: TRBD1

CDR3 DNA: TGCGCCAGCAGCGCCGCCTCCGGCGGGAGGAGCTCTGGGGCCAACGTCCTGACTTTC
CDR3 protein: CASSAASGGRSSGANVLTF
V gene: TRBV5-1
J gene: TRBJ2-6
clone size: few
D gene: TRBD2

CDR3 DNA: TGTGCCAGCAGCTTAGAGCACGAGCAGTACTTC
CDR3 protein: CASSLEHEQYF
V gene: TRBV7-6
J gene: TRBJ2-7
clone size: once
D gene: -

CDR3 DNA: TGTGCCAGCAGTTTATCCAGCGGGAGTGGGGCCTACAATGAGCAGTTCTTC
CDR3 protein: CASSLSSGSGAYNEQFF
V gene: TRBV28
J gene: TRBJ2-1
clone size: -
D gene: TRBD2

CDR3 DNA: TGTGCCAGCAGTTTCAACTTGCGGGAGACACTACATAATGAGCAGTTCTTC
CDR3 protein: CASSFNLRETLHNEQFF
V gene: TRBV6-2/TRBV6-3
J gene: TRBJ2-1
clone size: -
D gene: TRBD2

CDR3 DNA: TGCGCCAGCAGCACGGACTCCCTATTAGGGGAGCTGTTTTTT
CDR3 protein: CASSTDSLLGELFF
V gene: TRBV4-1
J gene: TRBJ2-2
clone size: many
D gene: -

CDR3 DNA: TGTGCCAGCAGCGTAGGGACAGTCCGGAATGAGCAGTTCTTC
CDR3 protein: CASSVGTVRNEQFF
V gene: TRBV9
J gene: TRBJ2-1
clone size: -
D gene: -

CDR3 DNA: TGTGCCATCCAAGTCTTCGACGAGCAGTACTTC
CDR3 protein: CAIQVFDEQYF
V gene: TRBV10-3
J gene: TRBJ2-7
clone size: -
D gene: -

CDR3 DNA: TGTGCCAGCTCACCCCAGCGGGAGAGCTCCTACAATGAGCAGTTCTTC
CDR3 protein: CASSPQRESSYNEQFF
V gene: TRBV18
J gene: TRBJ2-1
clone size: -
D gene: TRBD2

CDR3 DNA: TGTGCCAGCAGCTTACGCCTGGGAACCTACAATGAGCAGTTCTTC
CDR3 protein: CASSLRLGTYNEQFF
V gene: TRBV11-2
J gene: TRBJ2-1
clone size: few
D gene: -

CDR3 DNA: TGTGCCAGCAGTTCTACTGGGGCCAACGTCCTGACTTTC
CDR3 protein: CASSSTGANVLTF
V gene: TRBV28
J gene: TRBJ2-6
clone size: many
D gene: -

CDR3 DNA: TGTGCCACCAGCAAGAGGGGGAGGGTTATGAACACTGAAGCTTTCTTT
CDR3 protein: CATSKRGRVMNTEAFF
V gene: TRBV15
J gene: TRBJ1-1
clone size: -
D gene: -

CDR3 DNA: TGCAGTGCCCCGACGGGGACAGGGAATAATTCACCCCTCCACTTT
CDR3 protein: CSAPTGTGNNSPLHF
V gene: TRBV20-1
J gene: TRBJ1-6
clone size: -
D gene: TRBD1

CDR3 DNA: TGTGCCATCAGTGAGGGTGGGAGTGGCACAGATACGCAGTATTTT
CDR3 protein: CAISEGGSGTDTQYF
V gene: TRBV10-3
J gene: TRBJ2-3
clone size: few
D gene: -

CDR3 DNA: TGTGCCAGCAGTTTAGGAGGGGGAGGTCATGAGCAGTTCTTC
CDR3 protein: CASSLGGGGHEQFF
V gene: TRBV27
J gene: TRBJ2-1
clone size: -
D gene: -

CDR3 DNA: TGTGCCAGCAGTGACTCTGGGACAGGGATTAGCGGCGGGGAGCTGTTTTTT
CDR3 protein: CASSDSGTGISGGELFF
V gene: TRBV6-4
J gene: TRBJ2-2
clone size: few
D gene: TRBD1

CDR3 DNA: TGTGCCAGCAGTTCCCGGACAGGGTTAACCTACGAGCAGTACTTC
CDR3 protein: CASSSRTGLTYEQYF
V gene: TRBV27
J gene: TRBJ2-7
clone size: -
D gene: TRBD1

CDR3 DNA: TGTGCCACCAGTGATTTACGGGGCGACAGGGAGCTGTTTTTT
CDR3 protein: CATSDLRGDRELFF
V gene: TRBV24-1
J gene: TRBJ2-2
clone size: few
D gene: -

CDR3 DNA: TGCAGTGCTACATCGGCGGGAGCGGGCACAGATACGCAGTATTTT
CDR3 protein: CSATSAGAGTDTQYF
V gene: TRBV20-1
J gene: TRBJ2-3
clone size: many
D gene: TRBD2

CDR3 DNA: TGTGCCAGCAGCGGAGACGGGAGATATACGCAGTATTTT
CDR3 protein: CASSGDGRYTQYF
V gene: TRBV9
J gene: TRBJ2-3
clone size: -
D gene: -

CDR3 DNA: TGCAGTGCCCTAAAGGCATCCTACGAGCAGTACTTC
CDR3 protein: CSALKASYEQYF
V gene: TRBV20-1
J gene: TRBJ2-7
clone size: many
D gene: -

CDR3 DNA: TGTGCCAGCAGCGTATCTAGCGGGGGCGATGAGCAGTTCTTC
CDR3 protein: CASSVSSGGDEQFF
V gene: TRBV9
J gene: TRBJ2-1
clone size: few
D gene: TRBD2

CDR3 DNA: TGTGCCAGCAGCTCCTACAGGCTCCGGGACACTGAAGCTTTCTTT
CDR3 protein: CASSSYRLRDTEAFF
V gene: TRBV11-2
J gene: TRBJ1-1
clone size: many
D gene: -

CDR3 DNA: TGTGCCTGGAGCCCTAGCGGGGCGGAGCAGTTCTTC
CDR3 protein: CAWSPSGAEQFF
V gene: TRBV30
J gene: TRBJ2-1
clone size: many
D gene: TRBD2

CDR3 DNA: TGTGCCAGCAGCCCAGGCCACAATCAGCCCCAGCATTTT
CDR3 protein: CASSPGHNQPQHF
V gene: TRBV3-1
J gene: TRBJ1-5
clone size: many
D gene: -